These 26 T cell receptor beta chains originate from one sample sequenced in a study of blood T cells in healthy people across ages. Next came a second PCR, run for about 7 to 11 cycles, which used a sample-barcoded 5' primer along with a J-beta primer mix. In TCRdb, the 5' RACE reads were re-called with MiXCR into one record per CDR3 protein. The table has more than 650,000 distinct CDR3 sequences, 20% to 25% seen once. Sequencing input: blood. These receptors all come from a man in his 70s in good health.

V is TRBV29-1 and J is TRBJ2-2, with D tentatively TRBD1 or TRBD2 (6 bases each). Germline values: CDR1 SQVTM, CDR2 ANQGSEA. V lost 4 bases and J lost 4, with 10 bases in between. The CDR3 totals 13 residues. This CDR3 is CSVARGATGELFF. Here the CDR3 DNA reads TGCAGCGTTGCTAGGGGGGCCACCGGGGAGCTGTTTTTT.

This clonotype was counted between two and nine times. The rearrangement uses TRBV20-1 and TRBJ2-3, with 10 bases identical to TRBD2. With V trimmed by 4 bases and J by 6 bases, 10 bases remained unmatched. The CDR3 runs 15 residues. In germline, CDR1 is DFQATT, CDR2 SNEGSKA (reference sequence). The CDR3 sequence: CSAIAGGSVGDTQYF. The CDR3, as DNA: TGCAGTGCTATAGCGGGAGGTTCGGTCGGGGATACGCAGTATTTT.

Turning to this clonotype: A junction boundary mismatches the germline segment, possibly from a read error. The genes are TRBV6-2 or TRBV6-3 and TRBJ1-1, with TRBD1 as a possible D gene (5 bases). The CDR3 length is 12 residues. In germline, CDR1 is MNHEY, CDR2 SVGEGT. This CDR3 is CTSSWGDTEAFF. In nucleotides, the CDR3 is TGTACCAGCAGCTGGGGGGACACTGAAGCTTTCTTT.

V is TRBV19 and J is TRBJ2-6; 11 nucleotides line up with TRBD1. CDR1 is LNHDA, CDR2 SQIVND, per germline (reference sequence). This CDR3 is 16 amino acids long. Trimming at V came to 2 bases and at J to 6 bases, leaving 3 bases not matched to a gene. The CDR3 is CASSIKGQGVANVLTF. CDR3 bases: TGTGCCAGTAGTATAAAGGGACAGGGGGTGGCCAACGTCCTGACTTTC.

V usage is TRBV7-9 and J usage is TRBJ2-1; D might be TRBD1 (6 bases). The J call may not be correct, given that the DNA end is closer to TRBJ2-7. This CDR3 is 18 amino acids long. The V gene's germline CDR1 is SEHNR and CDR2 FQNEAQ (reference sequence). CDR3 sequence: CASSPHFLRDTTSYEQYF. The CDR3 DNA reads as TGTGCCAGCAGCCCACACTTTTTACGGGACACAACTTCCTACGAGCAGTACTTC.

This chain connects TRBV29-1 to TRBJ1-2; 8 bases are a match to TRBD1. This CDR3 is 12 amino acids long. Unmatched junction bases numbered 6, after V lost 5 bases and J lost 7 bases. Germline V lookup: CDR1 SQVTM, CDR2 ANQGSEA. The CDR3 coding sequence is TGCAGCGTTACACAGGGGGTCGGTGGCTACACCTTC. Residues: CSVTQGVGGYTF.

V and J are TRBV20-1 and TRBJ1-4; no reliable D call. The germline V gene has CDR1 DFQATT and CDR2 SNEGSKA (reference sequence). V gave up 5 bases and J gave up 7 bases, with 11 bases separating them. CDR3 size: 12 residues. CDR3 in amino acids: CSARRNSEKLFF. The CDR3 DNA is TGCAGTGCTCGAAGAAACTCTGAAAAACTGTTTTTT.

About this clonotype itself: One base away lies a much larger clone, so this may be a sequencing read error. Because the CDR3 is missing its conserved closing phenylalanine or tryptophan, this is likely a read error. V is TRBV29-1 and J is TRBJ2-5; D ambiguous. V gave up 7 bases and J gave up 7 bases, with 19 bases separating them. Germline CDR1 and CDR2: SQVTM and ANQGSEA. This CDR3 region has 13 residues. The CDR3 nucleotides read TGCAGCGCCGCTCCGACCCATCCGGGGACCCAGTACCTC. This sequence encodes CSAAPTHPGTQYL.

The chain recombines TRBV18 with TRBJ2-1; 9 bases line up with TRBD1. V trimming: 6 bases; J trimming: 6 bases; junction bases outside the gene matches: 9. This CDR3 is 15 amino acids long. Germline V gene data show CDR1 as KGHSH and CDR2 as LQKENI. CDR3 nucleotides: TGTGCCAGCTCCCGAACAGGGGGCTTTGGCAATGAGCAGTTCTTC. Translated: CASSRTGGFGNEQFF.

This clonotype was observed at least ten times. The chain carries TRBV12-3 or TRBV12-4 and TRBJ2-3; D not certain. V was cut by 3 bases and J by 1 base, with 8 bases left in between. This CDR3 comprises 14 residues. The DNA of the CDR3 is TGTGCCAGCAGTTTCGCGGCTGGCACAGATACGCAGTATTTT. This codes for CASSFAAGTDTQYF.

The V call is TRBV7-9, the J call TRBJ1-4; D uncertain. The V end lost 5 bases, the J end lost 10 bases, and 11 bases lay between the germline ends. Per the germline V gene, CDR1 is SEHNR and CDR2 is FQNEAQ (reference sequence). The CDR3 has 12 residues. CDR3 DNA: TGTGCCAGCAGCCCCCAGGAGGGAAAACTGTTTTTT. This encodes CASSPQEGKLFF.

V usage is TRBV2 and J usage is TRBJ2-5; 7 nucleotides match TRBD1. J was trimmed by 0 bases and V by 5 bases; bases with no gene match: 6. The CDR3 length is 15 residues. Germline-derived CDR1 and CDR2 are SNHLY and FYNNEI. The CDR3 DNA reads TGTGCCAGCAGTAGGGACAGTTGGTACCAAGAGACCCAGTACTTC. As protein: CASSRDSWYQETQYF. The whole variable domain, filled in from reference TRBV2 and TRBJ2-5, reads EPEVTQTPSHQVTQMGQEVILRCVPISNHLYFYWYRQILGQKVEFLVSFYNNEISEKSEIFDDQFSVERPDGSNFTLKIRSTKLEDSAMYFCASSRDSWYQETQYFGPGTRLLVL.

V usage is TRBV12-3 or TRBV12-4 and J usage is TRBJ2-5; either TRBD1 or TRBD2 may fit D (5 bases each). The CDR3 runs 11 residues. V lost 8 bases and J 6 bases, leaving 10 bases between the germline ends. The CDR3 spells CASGWGQTQYF. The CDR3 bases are TGTGCCAGCGGATGGGGACAGACCCAGTACTTC.

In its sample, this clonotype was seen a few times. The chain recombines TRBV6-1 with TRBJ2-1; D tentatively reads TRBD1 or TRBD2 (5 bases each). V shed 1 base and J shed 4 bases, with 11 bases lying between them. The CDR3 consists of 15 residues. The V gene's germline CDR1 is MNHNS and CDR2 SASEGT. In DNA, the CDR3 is TGTGCCAGCAGTGAAGGGATTGGGGGTTACAATGAGCAGTTCTTC. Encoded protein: CASSEGIGGYNEQFF.

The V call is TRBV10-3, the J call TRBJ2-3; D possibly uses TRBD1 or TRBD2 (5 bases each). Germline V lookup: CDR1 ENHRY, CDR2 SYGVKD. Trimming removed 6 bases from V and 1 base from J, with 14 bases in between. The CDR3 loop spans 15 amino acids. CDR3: CAIRTGTERTDTQYF. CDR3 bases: TGTGCCATCAGAACCGGGACCGAGCGCACAGATACGCAGTATTTT.

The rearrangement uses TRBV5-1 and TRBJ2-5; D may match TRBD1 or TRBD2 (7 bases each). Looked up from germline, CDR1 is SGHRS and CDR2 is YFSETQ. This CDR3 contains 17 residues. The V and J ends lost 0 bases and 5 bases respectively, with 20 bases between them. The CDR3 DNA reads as TGCGCCAGCAGCTTGGGCGGACTAGAGGGGGCCCGGGAGACCCAGTACTTC. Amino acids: CASSLGGLEGARETQYF.

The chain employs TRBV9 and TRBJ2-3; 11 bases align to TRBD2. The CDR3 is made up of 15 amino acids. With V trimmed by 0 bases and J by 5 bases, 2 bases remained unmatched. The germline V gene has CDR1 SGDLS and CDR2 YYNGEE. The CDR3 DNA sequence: TGTGCCAGCAGCGTAGTACTAGCGGGGGAAGATACGCAGTATTTT. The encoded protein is CASSVVLAGEDTQYF.

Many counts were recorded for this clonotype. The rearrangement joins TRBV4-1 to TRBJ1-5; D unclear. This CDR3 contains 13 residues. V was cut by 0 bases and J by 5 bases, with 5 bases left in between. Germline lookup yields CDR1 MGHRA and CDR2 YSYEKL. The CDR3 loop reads CASSQEFDQPQHF. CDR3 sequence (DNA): TGCGCCAGCAGCCAAGAGTTTGATCAGCCCCAGCATTTT.

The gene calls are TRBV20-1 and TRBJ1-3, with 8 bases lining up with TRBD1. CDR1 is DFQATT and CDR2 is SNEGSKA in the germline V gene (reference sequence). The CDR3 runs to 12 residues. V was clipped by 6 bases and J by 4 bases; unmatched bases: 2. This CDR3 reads CSAGQGGNTIYF. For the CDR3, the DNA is TGCAGTGCCGGACAGGGAGGAAACACCATATATTTT.

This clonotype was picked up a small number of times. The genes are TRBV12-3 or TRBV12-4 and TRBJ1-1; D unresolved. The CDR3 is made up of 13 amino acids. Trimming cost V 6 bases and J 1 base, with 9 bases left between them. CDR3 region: CASSPNRNTEAFF. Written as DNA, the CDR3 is TGTGCCAGCAGCCCGAACAGGAACACTGAAGCTTTCTTT.

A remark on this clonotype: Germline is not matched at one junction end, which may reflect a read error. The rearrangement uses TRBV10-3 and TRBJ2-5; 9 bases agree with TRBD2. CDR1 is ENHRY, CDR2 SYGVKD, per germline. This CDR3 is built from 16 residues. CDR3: CAISESGLATYNERFF. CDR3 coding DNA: TGTGCCATCAGTGAGTCAGGACTAGCGACCTACAATGAGCGGTTCTTC.

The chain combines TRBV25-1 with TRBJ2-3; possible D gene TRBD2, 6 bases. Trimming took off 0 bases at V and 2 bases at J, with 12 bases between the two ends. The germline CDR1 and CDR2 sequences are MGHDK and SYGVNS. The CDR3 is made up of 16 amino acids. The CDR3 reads CASSEYLASSTDTQYF. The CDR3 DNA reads TGTGCCAGCAGTGAATATCTAGCGTCGTCCACAGATACGCAGTATTTT.

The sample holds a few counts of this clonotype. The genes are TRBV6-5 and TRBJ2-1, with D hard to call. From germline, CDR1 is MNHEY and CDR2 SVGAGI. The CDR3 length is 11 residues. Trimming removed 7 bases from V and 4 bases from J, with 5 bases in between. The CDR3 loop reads CASKRYNEQFF. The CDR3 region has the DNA TGTGCCAGCAAAAGGTACAATGAGCAGTTCTTC.

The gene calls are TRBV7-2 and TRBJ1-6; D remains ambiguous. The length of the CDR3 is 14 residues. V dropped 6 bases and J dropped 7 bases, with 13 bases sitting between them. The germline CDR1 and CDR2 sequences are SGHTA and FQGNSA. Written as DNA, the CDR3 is TGTGCCAGCAGATTCGACAAGGGAAATTCACCCCTCCACTTT. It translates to CASRFDKGNSPLHF.

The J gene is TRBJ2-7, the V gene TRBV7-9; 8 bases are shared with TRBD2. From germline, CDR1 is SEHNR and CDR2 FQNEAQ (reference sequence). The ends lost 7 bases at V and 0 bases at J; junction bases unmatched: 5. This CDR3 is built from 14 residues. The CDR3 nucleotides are TGTGCCAGCATGTTAGCGGGGTTCTCCTACGAGCAGTACTTC. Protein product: CASMLAGFSYEQYF.

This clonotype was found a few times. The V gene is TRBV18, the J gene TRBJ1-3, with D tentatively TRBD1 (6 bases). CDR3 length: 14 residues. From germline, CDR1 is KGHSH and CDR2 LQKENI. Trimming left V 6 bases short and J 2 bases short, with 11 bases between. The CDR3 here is CASSPGQPGNTIYF. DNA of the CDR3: TGTGCCAGCTCGCCCGGACAGCCTGGAAACACCATATATTTT.